What follows describes a single T cell receptor (beta chain). The antigen is not known. This sample is drawn from a study of T cells in localized non-small cell lung cancer. The study's findings and limits: Because sequencing included only one region (of the tumor), heterogeneity remains possible.

Trimming shortened V by 5 bases and J by 2 bases, and 13 bases separated the two germline ends. The CDR3 is 15 amino acids. CDR1 is SGHNT and CDR2 is YENEEA in the germline V gene. Using immunoSEQ multiplex PCR, the repertoire was profiled, and TCRdb retains in-frame clones only, with some absent. The repertoire holds thousands of clones, with around 25% as singletons. The sample in question was normal lung tissue next to the tumor, obtained before any cancer treatment. The chain couples TRBV11-3 to TRBJ2-1; D is perhaps TRBD1 (6 bases). The TCR comes from a male donor at least 60 years old with stage I lung adenocarcinoma. The CDR3 reads CASSTTGIPYNEQFF. DNA for the CDR3: TGTGCCAGCAGCACCACAGGGATCCCCTACAATGAGCAGTTCTTC.